The 15 T cell receptor beta chains below come from one sample, sequenced in a study of CD8+ T cells in alopecia areata. Treatment meaning: oral pan-JAK inhibitor, 5-10 mg twice daily. TCR sequencing used cDNA made by reverse transcription of extracted RNA. Sequenced by immunoSEQ multiplex PCR; TCRdb stores in-frame clones only, minus some. The repertoire holds more than 200,000 clones, 50% to 75% seen once, with 3.5% to 5% in the top ten. Sequencing was performed on CD4+ T cells sorted from blood, taken at week 4, from a patient treated with tofacitinib. These receptors all stem from a human donor with alopecia areata.

This sequence joins TRBV18 and TRBJ1-6; maybe TRBD1 (5 bases). V lost 8 bases and J 8 bases, leaving 13 bases between the germline ends. This CDR3 region has 13 residues. The germline gives CDR1 KGHSH, CDR2 LQKENI. CDR3 region: CASGGLEDSPLHF. In DNA form, the CDR3 reads TGTGCCAGCGGGGGATTGGAGGATTCACCCCTCCACTTT.

Comment on this clone: The same CDR3 is also encoded by other DNA sequences in this sample. The V gene is TRBV5-1, the J gene TRBJ1-2; unclear D gene. The ends were cut back, 0 bases at V and 5 bases at J, with 5 bases in the middle. The CDR3 has 12 amino acids. Per germline, CDR1 SGHRS and CDR2 YFSETQ. The CDR3 DNA reads as TGCGCCAGCAGCTTGGACGGATATGGCTACACCTTC. It translates to CASSLDGYGYTF.

In the case of this clone: The junction differs from germline at one of its ends, possibly a read error. The chain links TRBV7-7 to TRBJ2-5; no clear D gene. The CDR3 spans 12 residues. Germline assignment: CDR1 SSHAT and CDR2 FNYEAQ (reference sequence). This CDR3 reads CASSPGLETQYF. CDR3 coding DNA: TGTGCTAGCAGCCCCGGGTTGGAGACCCAGTACTTC.

This clone has just a few counts. The chain employs TRBV11-2 and TRBJ1-6, with unresolved D. The germline V and J ends were trimmed by 4 bases and 7 bases, with 14 bases remaining between them. Germline V lookup: CDR1 SGHAT, CDR2 FQNNGV. This CDR3 comprises 15 residues. This CDR3 reads CASSSQTVGNSPLHF. The CDR3 DNA is TGTGCCAGCAGCTCCCAAACAGTAGGCAATTCACCCCTCCACTTT.

The gene calls are TRBV10-3 and TRBJ1-2, with unresolved D. The V gene's germline CDR1 is ENHRY and CDR2 SYGVKD. The CDR3 has 14 amino acids. The V end was cut by 6 bases, the J end by 4 bases, with 15 bases between. CDR3 in amino acids: CAIRSGNRGYGYTF. The CDR3 DNA reads as TGTGCCATCAGATCCGGGAACCGGGGCTATGGCTACACCTTC.

Here the CDR3 reads CASSPGGFTSGGHQYLYEQYF. The CDR3 DNA reads as TGCGCCAGCAGCCCTGGCGGTTTCACTAGCGGGGGCCATCAATACCTCTACGAGCAGTACTTC. The genes are TRBV5-1 and TRBJ2-7, with 11 bases lining up with TRBD2. This CDR3 region has 21 residues. The V segment lost 4 bases and the J segment 3 bases; nucleotides outside the gene matches: 24. Germline V gene sequence: CDR1 SGHRS, CDR2 YFSETQ.

V usage is TRBV7-2 and J usage is TRBJ2-5; 12 bases are a match to TRBD2. The ends lost 6 bases at V and 7 bases at J; junction bases unmatched: 9. The germline V gene has CDR1 SGHTA and CDR2 FQGNSA. The CDR3 covers 15 residues. CDR3 amino acids: CASSSSGGVRGTQYF. The CDR3 region has the DNA TGTGCCAGCAGTTCTAGCGGGGGGGTCCGAGGGACCCAGTACTTC.

This clone was seen just once. This chain joins TRBV29-1 and TRBJ2-1, with a tentative D call TRBD1 (5 bases). CDR1 is SQVTM, CDR2 ANQGSEA, per germline. The V end was cut by 8 bases, the J end by 4 bases, with 9 bases between. This CDR3 has 11 amino acids. The CDR3 reads CSSGPYNEQFF. Here the CDR3 DNA reads TGCAGCTCAGGGCCTTACAATGAGCAGTTCTTC.

This clone was detected only a few times. The V and J genes are TRBV4-2 and TRBJ2-5; 8 bases fit TRBD1. V lost 2 bases and J lost 0; bases outside the gene matches: 2. CDR3 length: 15 amino acids. CDR1 and CDR2 (germline): LGHNA, YNFKEQ. The CDR3 nucleotides read TGTGCCAGCAGCCAAACAGGGGGGAACCAAGAGACCCAGTACTTC. This gives the protein CASSQTGGNQETQYF.

J is TRBJ2-7 and V is TRBV18; D is possibly TRBD1 (6 bases). V shed 3 bases and J shed 5 bases, with 14 bases lying between them. From germline, CDR1 is KGHSH and CDR2 LQKENI. This CDR3 is 14 amino acids long. This CDR3 reads CASSPRGTRDEQYF. As DNA, the CDR3 is TGTGCCAGCTCACCCCGAGGGACACGGGACGAGCAGTACTTC.

The chain carries TRBV25-1 and TRBJ2-3; the D is unclear. The CDR3 runs to 13 residues. Germline V gene data show CDR1 as MGHDK and CDR2 as SYGVNS. The CDR3 bases are TGTACGAGGAGCGATACGGGTACAGATACGCAGTATTTT. It encodes CTRSDTGTDTQYF.

This clone is a singleton in its sample. This chain uses TRBV7-8 with TRBJ2-7, with D perhaps matching TRBD2 (6 bases). Trimming cost V 8 bases and J 7 bases, with 18 bases left between them. This CDR3 is built from 13 residues. Germline V gene data show CDR1 as SGHVS and CDR2 as FQNEAQ. CDR3 residues: CASQGRLAGEQYF. In DNA form, the CDR3 reads TGTGCCAGCCAGGGACGGCTCGCGGGGGAGCAGTACTTC.

The gene calls are TRBV7-2 and TRBJ1-6; D uncertain. This CDR3 spans 13 amino acids. Germline CDR1 reads SGHTA; CDR2 reads FQGNSA. Trimming removed 5 bases at V and 7 bases at J, with 9 bases between. As DNA, the CDR3 is TGTGCCAGCAGCCCTGCGGGAAATTCACCCCTCCACTTT. Protein: CASSPAGNSPLHF.

This chain links TRBV28 with TRBJ1-6, with a possible D match to TRBD1 (6 bases). CDR1 is MDHEN and CDR2 is SYDVKM in the germline V gene. V lost 5 bases and J lost 8, with 19 bases in between. This CDR3 spans 16 amino acids. The DNA for the CDR3 is TGTGCCAGCAGTCCCCCGCGTAGGGCAGGGGATTCACCCCTCCACTTT. Translating it yields CASSPPRRAGDSPLHF.

This clone was picked up a small number of times. The chain uses TRBV30 and TRBJ2-7; 7 bases match TRBD1. This CDR3 is built from 14 residues. The germline V gene has CDR1 GTSNPN and CDR2 SVGIG (reference sequence). Trimming removed 2 bases from V and 2 bases from J; junction bases left unmatched: 6. CDR3 in amino acids: CAWSRPGQTYEQYF. The CDR3 DNA sequence: TGTGCCTGGAGTCGACCGGGACAGACCTACGAGCAGTACTTC.